The 21 T cell receptor beta chains below all came from one sample that was sequenced in a study of shared clonotypes between healthy human individuals. Using immunoSEQ multiplex PCR, the repertoire was profiled, and TCRdb retains in-frame clones only, with some absent. The sample shows 2 million to 2.5 million clones, about 90% of them seen only once. The sequenced material came from naive CD4+ T cells from PBMCs. This sample's subset: CD45RA+ positively selected. Every receptor here comes from a man aged 18 to 30 in good health. Some clones in this sample may be carry-over from other donors' samples.

The V call is TRBV11-2, the J call TRBJ2-2; D is undetermined. The germline CDR1 and CDR2 sequences are SGHAT and FQNNGV. The CDR3 loop spans 17 amino acids. V lost 1 base and J lost 0, with 12 bases in between. CDR3 in amino acids: CASSLVVLGSNTGELFF. Here the CDR3 DNA reads TGTGCCAGCAGCTTAGTAGTTCTTGGGTCGAACACCGGGGAGCTGTTTTTT.

This clone was observed once. Different DNA sequences within this sample yield the same CDR3. The chain recombines TRBV2 with TRBJ2-5; D remains unclear. The V end was cut by 6 bases, the J end by 5 bases, with 10 bases between. This CDR3 has 12 amino acids. CDR1 and CDR2 (germline): SNHLY, FYNNEI. CDR3 region: CASRAGSETQYF. DNA of the CDR3: TGTGCCAGCAGGGCCGGTTCGGAGACCCAGTACTTC.

This chain links TRBV6-1 with TRBJ1-1; the D gene is possibly TRBD1 (5 bases). CDR3 length equals 13 residues. Germline V gene data show CDR1 as MNHNS and CDR2 as SASEGT. V lost 5 bases, J lost 4 bases, and 11 bases lay in between. The CDR3 sequence: CASSLRGGTEAFF. For the CDR3, the DNA is TGTGCCAGCAGTCTCCGGGGGGGCACTGAAGCTTTCTTT.

The rearrangement uses TRBV4-3 and TRBJ2-3, with D possibly matching TRBD2 (6 bases). The CDR3 extends over 18 amino acids. Germline CDR1 and CDR2: LGHNA and YSLEER. With 3 bases removed from V and 0 bases from J, the gap between germline ends came to 19 bases. The DNA of the CDR3 is TGCGCCAGCAGCCAGAGGGATTGGGGGGAATCTAGCACAGATACGCAGTATTTT. Its protein is CASSQRDWGESSTDTQYF.

About this clone: The sample carries other DNA sequences with the same CDR3. The chain is built from TRBV6-5 and TRBJ2-7; no clear D. CDR3 length: 14 amino acids. With 2 bases removed from V and 1 base from J, the gap between germline ends came to 9 bases. Germline V lookup: CDR1 MNHEY, CDR2 SVGAGI. The CDR3 protein is CASSYRRSSYEQYF. DNA for the CDR3: TGTGCCAGCAGTTACCGACGGAGTTCCTACGAGCAGTACTTC.

This clone has only a few counts. This chain connects TRBV30 to TRBJ1-1, with D possibly matching TRBD1 (5 bases). Germline CDR1 reads GTSNPN; CDR2 reads SVGIG (reference sequence). The germline V and J ends were trimmed by 4 bases and 5 bases, with 14 bases remaining between them. This CDR3 is 13 amino acids long. The CDR3 DNA reads TGTGCCTGGACCCGGGGACCCCAGACTGAAGCTTTCTTT. As protein: CAWTRGPQTEAFF.

This clone was seen only a few times. Written as DNA, the CDR3 is TGTGCCAGTAGTATCCGGGACAGGGGCCCCTACGAGCAGTACTTC. It is translated as CASSIRDRGPYEQYF. The chain links TRBV19 to TRBJ2-7; TRBD1 agrees at 10 bases. Trimming cost V 3 bases and J 2 bases; bases outside gene matches: 4. The germline V gene has CDR1 LNHDA and CDR2 SQIVND (reference sequence). The CDR3 has 15 amino acids.

V gene TRBV28 combines with J gene TRBJ1-2; D uncertain. CDR3 size: 13 residues. V was cut by 5 bases and J by 7 bases, with 14 bases left in between. Germline CDR1 MDHEN, CDR2 SYDVKM. DNA of the CDR3: TGTGCCAGCAGTCTGGACCCGGTCGGTGGCTACACCTTC. Amino acids: CASSLDPVGGYTF.

The rearrangement uses TRBV11-1 and TRBJ2-7; perhaps TRBD1 as D (5 bases). Germline V gene data show CDR1 as SGHAT and CDR2 as FQDESV (reference sequence). V lost 1 base to trimming and J lost 2 bases, with 12 bases between them. This CDR3 is 15 amino acids long. CDR3 protein: CASSLDRNPTYEQYF. The CDR3 DNA follows: TGTGCCAGCAGCTTAGACAGGAACCCTACCTACGAGCAGTACTTC.

A few counts support this clone. The gene calls are TRBV9 and TRBJ2-1, with 8 bases matching TRBD2. Trimming took 4 bases from V and 4 from J; bases not matched to a gene: 10. The length of the CDR3 is 16 residues. CDR1 is SGDLS and CDR2 is YYNGEE in the germline V gene. The DNA for the CDR3 is TGTGCCAGCAGCACCCTGTCGGGAGGGACTTACAATGAGCAGTTCTTC. It yields the protein CASSTLSGGTYNEQFF.

The chain recombines TRBV10-2 with TRBJ1-5; D is possibly TRBD1 (6 bases). V was trimmed by 5 bases and J by 4 bases, leaving 12 bases between them. The CDR3 is 14 residues long. The V gene's germline CDR1 is WSHSY and CDR2 SAAADI. CDR3 amino acids: CASSPGHRNQPQHF. CDR3 coding DNA: TGCGCCAGCAGTCCGGGACACCGGAATCAGCCCCAGCATTTT.

The chain recombines TRBV5-1 with TRBJ2-7, with TRBD1 matching over 9 bases. CDR1 is SGHRS and CDR2 is YFSETQ in the germline V gene. The CDR3 loop spans 16 amino acids. V shed 1 base and J 0 bases; nucleotides not matched to a gene: 5. CDR3 nucleotides: TGCGCCAGCAGCTTGCGGACAGGGGCGAACTCCTACGAGCAGTACTTC. Its translation: CASSLRTGANSYEQYF.

Remarks on this clone: The sample has other DNA sequences that encode this CDR3 too. This chain links TRBV19 with TRBJ2-7; 9 nucleotides line up with TRBD2. Trimming took 6 bases from V and 2 from J; bases not matched to a gene: 2. Germline CDR1 and CDR2: LNHDA and SQIVND (reference sequence). The CDR3 length is 13 residues. DNA of the CDR3: TGTGCCAGTAGGCTAGCGGGAACCTACGAGCAGTACTTC. It specifies CASRLAGTYEQYF.

V gene TRBV18 combines with J gene TRBJ2-5; no reliable D call. This CDR3 region has 15 residues. V dropped 1 base and J dropped 2 bases, with 11 bases sitting between them. Germline V gene data show CDR1 as KGHSH and CDR2 as LQKENI. For the CDR3, the DNA is TGTGCCAGCTCACCACAGAAACAGATACAAGAGACCCAGTACTTC. Protein: CASSPQKQIQETQYF.

This clone was seen just once. V gene TRBV4-1 combines with J gene TRBJ1-5; 9 bases map to TRBD1. CDR1 and CDR2 from the germline V gene are MGHRA and YSYEKL. V lost 0 bases, J lost 2 bases, and 14 bases stayed unmatched. The CDR3 is 20 amino acids. The DNA for the CDR3 is TGCGCCAGCAGCCAAGATAGGGGGACAGGGAAGGGAAGAGGCAATCAGCCCCAGCATTTT. It translates to CASSQDRGTGKGRGNQPQHF.

On this clone itself: This sample includes further DNA sequences coding for the same CDR3. The rearrangement joins TRBV5-4 to TRBJ2-1, with D hard to call. Germline loops: CDR1 SGHNT, CDR2 YYREEE (reference sequence). The CDR3 sequence is 15 residues long. V shed 0 bases and J shed 0 bases, with 7 bases lying between them. In nucleotides, the CDR3 is TGTGCCAGCAGCTTGGACAGAGGCTCCTACAATGAGCAGTTCTTC. It is translated as CASSLDRGSYNEQFF.

DNA for the CDR3: TGCGCCAGCGGATCCACACGGGCCGCCACCCCCCCAGATACGCAGTATTTT. It specifies CASGSTRAATPPDTQYF. The chain links TRBV5-1 to TRBJ2-3; D gene uncertain. V was cut by 7 bases and J by 4 bases, with 25 bases left in between. CDR1 and CDR2 from the germline V gene are SGHRS and YFSETQ. The CDR3 loop spans 17 amino acids.

Only one count was recorded for this clone. The chain recombines TRBV6-1 with TRBJ1-3; D gene uncertain. The germline V gene encodes CDR1 MNHNS and CDR2 SASEGT. Between the trimmed V and J ends, which lost 5 bases and 2 bases, there was a span of 10 bases. The CDR3 loop spans 14 amino acids. The CDR3 region has the DNA TGTGCCAGCAGTCTGAGAGACCCTGGAAACACCATATATTTT. Amino acids: CASSLRDPGNTIYF.

The rearrangement joins TRBV28 to TRBJ1-2; no reliable D call. The CDR3 is 16 amino acids. Germline V gene data show CDR1 as MDHEN and CDR2 as SYDVKM. CDR3 sequence: CALSPGGPRESYGYTF. CDR3 nucleotides: TGTGCTCTTTCCCCTGGTGGGCCCCGGGAATCATATGGCTACACCTTC.

In its sample, this clone was seen once. The genes are TRBV30 and TRBJ2-3; TRBD1 matches 7 bases. The germline gives CDR1 GTSNPN, CDR2 SVGIG (reference sequence). The CDR3 has 13 residues. The V segment lost 4 bases and the J segment 1 base; nucleotides outside the gene matches: 2. The chain's CDR3 is CAWTTGGTDTQYF. The CDR3 DNA reads as TGTGCCTGGACCACAGGGGGCACAGATACGCAGTATTTT.

Only a few counts were recorded for this clone. The V call is TRBV7-6, the J call TRBJ1-2; maybe TRBD1 (6 bases). CDR1 is SGHVS and CDR2 is FNYEAQ in the germline V gene. The CDR3 runs 14 residues. Trimming cost V 5 bases and J 5 bases, with 15 bases left between them. The DNA of the CDR3 is TGTGCCAGCAGCCCGCACAGGGTACGGTATGGCTACACCTTC. The encoded protein is CASSPHRVRYGYTF.